This T cell receptor (beta chain) was found in a study of CD8 T cells in ankylosing spondylitis (TCRdb year 2017). General notes on the study: The study set out to find disease-linked TCR variants by profiling T cell receptor beta repertoires in ankylosing spondylitis patients and healthy donors. The full study cohort was made up of 25 ankylosing spondylitis patients and 108 healthy donors. Peripheral blood was sampled, and synovial fluid was additionally collected from ankylosing spondylitis patients. Summary of the overall study and its limitations: Blood from ankylosing spondylitis patients appeared to be characterized by a TCR beta motif made up of 8 or 9 highly homologous amino acid variants. The disease-linked clones showed a CD8+ phenotype and occurred at relatively low frequencies in peripheral blood. Some of the motif variants had been reported before in the synovial fluid and blood of reactive arthritis patients, a finding that suggests common disease-initiation mechanisms. According to the report, matched synovial fluid samples from ankylosing spondylitis patients were significantly enriched for the disease-linked clones.

The data were produced on an Illumina HiSeq 2500. Quantitative 5'-RACE with molecular barcodes was the method used to prepare the TCR beta libraries. The original pipeline was this. To identify disease-linked TCR variants, a new computational method was used, one built on a probabilistic model of VDJ rearrangement. TCRdb reprocessing: public reads trimmed at Q25 with fastp, clones called with MiXCR, in-frame beta chains kept. When rows share a CDR3 protein, they turn into one entry using the most common DNA and genes. TCRdb, not the authors, supplied the V and J calls. This sample gives fewer than 450,000 distinct CDR3 sequences in total; approximately 17% of them show up just once. About 0.94% of the sample is held by the ten biggest clonotypes. This clonotype was observed a few times. Its binding antigen is unknown. No quality values exist for individual bases; no much larger clone is one base distant.

Based on the germline V gene, the CDR1 and CDR2 sequences are SNHLY and FYNNEI. V loses 11 bases, J loses 0 bases, and the germline ends lie 20 bases apart. The CDR3 contains 16 residues, cysteine and phenylalanine counted. Only the CDR3 part of the read is kept: 48 bases, read in frame from the first base. Sequenced: blood, either unsorted or a sorted T cell fraction (not recorded which). This clonotype was sampled from a male donor with ankylosing spondylitis. Recombination connected TRBV2 to TRBJ1-5; perhaps TRBD1 is the D gene, with 5 bases matching. The nucleotide sequence reads as follows: TGTGCCGGCTCTTTGGGGGGACCATATAGCAATCAGCCCCAGCATTTT. Its translation reads: CAGSLGGPYSNQPQHF. Outside the CDR3, residues come from the reference TRBV2 and TRBJ1-5 proteins, so the full variable domain is: EPEVTQTPSHQVTQMGQEVILRCVPISNHLYFYWYRQILGQKVEFLVSFYNNEISEKSEIFDDQFSVERPDGSNFTLKIRSTKLEDSAMYFCAGSLGGPYSNQPQHFGDGTRLSIL.